This paragraph reports one T cell receptor (beta chain). The data were obtained in a study of post-analysis software for immune sequencing data. Libraries were made from TCR beta cDNA, and they carried unique molecular identifiers. Each CDR3 protein gets one entry after TCRdb re-called the PCR reads with MiXCR. The table shows about 430,000 distinct CDR3 sequences, with roughly 38% occurring only once. The sample comprised blood. The TCR sequence derives from a girl aged 2 to 9 with multiple sclerosis.

CDR3 in amino acids: CASSLLNSGTDTQYF. CDR3 in DNA: TGTGCCAGCAGCTTATTAAACTCAGGCACAGATACGCAGTATTTT. The chain uses TRBV7-3 and TRBJ2-3; D is uncertain. The CDR3 has 15 amino acids. Germline CDR1 SGHTA, CDR2 FQGTGA. Trimming left V 2 bases short and J 1 base short, with 10 bases between.